This is a list of T cell receptor beta chains from one sample in a study of regulatory T cells in long-lasting Graves disease. TCRdb ran MiXCR on the multiplex PCR reads and lists one entry per CDR3 protein. This table holds about 560,000 distinct CDR3 sequences, around 15% found once. The same specimen was also included in a second study, on T cells in Graves' hyperthyroidism and ophthalmopathy.

The source was peripheral blood mononuclear cells (PBMCs), collected at new diagnosis, from a patient treated with antithyroid drugs. The receptors were gathered from a man between 18 and 35 years old with Graves disease. CDR3s include the opening cysteine and the closing phenylalanine or tryptophan. D genes are given only for firm matches. Clone size is not always given. Where it is, it says once, few, many or a class for expanded clones.

d_gene: TRBD1
j_gene: TRBJ2-1
v_gene: TRBV5-8
abundance: few
CDR3aa: CASSLGLWDRSNNEQFF
CDR3nt: TGTGCCAGCAGCTTGGGTCTCTGGGACAGATCTAACAATGAGCAGTTCTTC

d_gene: NA
j_gene: TRBJ1-2
v_gene: TRBV28
abundance: many
CDR3aa: CASSPQGIYGYTF
CDR3nt: TGTGCCAGCAGCCCACAGGGTATCTATGGCTACACCTTC

d_gene: NA
j_gene: TRBJ2-6
v_gene: TRBV9
abundance: NA
CDR3aa: CASSVGPGSGANVLTF
CDR3nt: TGTGCCAGCAGCGTAGGGCCGGGGTCTGGGGCCAACGTCCTGACTTTC

d_gene: TRBD1
j_gene: TRBJ2-3
v_gene: TRBV28
abundance: medium-sized
CDR3aa: CASSSYRQGSTDTQYF
CDR3nt: TGTGCCAGCAGCTCCTACCGACAGGGAAGCACAGATACGCAGTATTTT

d_gene: TRBD2
j_gene: TRBJ2-2
v_gene: TRBV20-1
abundance: many
CDR3aa: CSARVLAGGNTGELFF
CDR3nt: TGCAGTGCTAGAGTCCTAGCGGGAGGGAACACCGGGGAGCTGTTTTTT

d_gene: NA
j_gene: TRBJ1-2
v_gene: TRBV7-6
abundance: NA
CDR3aa: CASSPGHFSMGYTF
CDR3nt: TGTGCCAGCAGCCCAGGACATTTCAGTATGGGCTACACCTTC

d_gene: NA
j_gene: TRBJ1-2
v_gene: TRBV3-1
abundance: NA
CDR3aa: CASSQSQAVIYTF
CDR3nt: TGTGCCAGCAGCCAATCCCAGGCGGTAATCTACACCTTC

d_gene: NA
j_gene: TRBJ2-5
v_gene: TRBV24-1
abundance: NA
CDR3aa: CATSDFPSRGSEETQYF
CDR3nt: TGTGCCACCAGTGATTTTCCGTCTCGGGGCAGTGAAGAGACCCAGTACTTC

d_gene: NA
j_gene: TRBJ1-5
v_gene: TRBV20-1
abundance: few
CDR3aa: CSATTPPQGLDQPQHF
CDR3nt: TGCAGTGCTACCACCCCCCCGCAGGGCCTGGATCAGCCCCAGCATTTT

d_gene: NA
j_gene: TRBJ2-1
v_gene: TRBV20-1
abundance: NA
CDR3aa: CSASGRPGGFF
CDR3nt: TGCAGTGCTAGCGGGAGACCCGGGGGGTTCTTC

d_gene: NA
j_gene: TRBJ2-7
v_gene: TRBV3-1
abundance: once
CDR3aa: CASSQGGGLHYEQYF
CDR3nt: TGTGCCAGCAGCCAAGGGGGTGGTCTACACTACGAGCAGTACTTC

d_gene: NA
j_gene: TRBJ2-2
v_gene: TRBV30
abundance: many
CDR3aa: CAWSAPGELFF
CDR3nt: TGTGCCTGGTCCGCCCCCGGGGAGCTGTTTTTT

d_gene: NA
j_gene: TRBJ2-1
v_gene: TRBV29-1
abundance: many
CDR3aa: CSVAGTLAYNEQFF
CDR3nt: TGCAGCGTAGCCGGGACTTTGGCTTACAATGAGCAGTTCTTC

d_gene: NA
j_gene: TRBJ1-1
v_gene: TRBV6-2/TRBV6-3
abundance: NA
CDR3aa: CASSDKLTLTEAFF
CDR3nt: TGTGCCAGCAGTGACAAACTCACCCTCACTGAAGCTTTCTTT

d_gene: NA
j_gene: TRBJ1-2
v_gene: TRBV7-3
abundance: many
CDR3aa: CASSLGGGNGYTF
CDR3nt: TGTGCCAGCAGCTTAGGGGGGGGGAATGGCTACACCTTC

d_gene: TRBD1
j_gene: TRBJ2-3
v_gene: TRBV30
abundance: NA
CDR3aa: CAWIRTGGSDTQYF
CDR3nt: TGTGCCTGGATAAGGACAGGGGGATCAGATACGCAGTATTTT

d_gene: NA
j_gene: TRBJ2-1
v_gene: TRBV5-6
abundance: few
CDR3aa: CASSFRDADNEQFF
CDR3nt: TGTGCCAGCAGCTTCCGGGACGCCGACAATGAGCAGTTCTTC

d_gene: NA
j_gene: TRBJ2-1
v_gene: TRBV10-3
abundance: few
CDR3aa: CAISDWGAEQFF
CDR3nt: TGTGCCATCAGTGATTGGGGAGCTGAGCAGTTCTTC

d_gene: TRBD1
j_gene: TRBJ1-2
v_gene: TRBV6-5
abundance: few
CDR3aa: CASSYGRGGRQAGTGGSYGYTF
CDR3nt: TGTGCCAGCAGTTACGGTCGCGGTGGGCGGCAAGCCGGGACAGGGGGTAGCTATGGCTACACCTTC

d_gene: NA
j_gene: TRBJ1-1
v_gene: TRBV18
abundance: many
CDR3aa: CASSPLDDANTEAFF
CDR3nt: TGTGCCAGCTCACCCCTGGATGATGCGAACACTGAAGCTTTCTTT

d_gene: TRBD2
j_gene: TRBJ2-3
v_gene: TRBV20-1
abundance: many
CDR3aa: CSARSDGSGADTQYF
CDR3nt: TGCAGTGCTAGGAGCGACGGTAGCGGGGCAGATACGCAGTATTTT

d_gene: NA
j_gene: TRBJ1-5
v_gene: TRBV6-2/TRBV6-3
abundance: NA
CDR3aa: CASSDPNQPQHF
CDR3nt: TGTGCCAGCAGCGACCCGAATCAGCCCCAGCATTTT

d_gene: NA
j_gene: TRBJ2-1
v_gene: TRBV20-1
abundance: NA
CDR3aa: CGSQGEASYNEQFF
CDR3nt: TGCGGTAGCCAGGGGGAGGCGTCCTACAATGAGCAGTTCTTC

d_gene: TRBD1
j_gene: TRBJ2-5
v_gene: TRBV12-3/TRBV12-4
abundance: many
CDR3aa: CASSTLRDRGGETQYF
CDR3nt: TGTGCCAGCAGTACTCTCCGGGACAGGGGGGGAGAGACCCAGTACTTC

d_gene: NA
j_gene: TRBJ2-1
v_gene: TRBV28
abundance: many
CDR3aa: CASSQSGSYNEQFF
CDR3nt: TGTGCCAGCAGTCAAAGCGGATCCTACAATGAGCAGTTCTTC

d_gene: NA
j_gene: TRBJ1-4
v_gene: TRBV6-2/TRBV6-3
abundance: NA
CDR3aa: CASSSAGEDEKLFF
CDR3nt: TGTGCCAGCAGTTCGGCGGGCGAGGATGAAAAACTGTTTTTT

d_gene: NA
j_gene: TRBJ1-1
v_gene: TRBV19
abundance: few
CDR3aa: CATQDRGTEAFF
CDR3nt: TGTGCCACCCAAGATAGGGGAACTGAAGCTTTCTTT

d_gene: TRBD1
j_gene: TRBJ1-6
v_gene: TRBV10-3
abundance: few
CDR3aa: CAISESGQGARSPLHF
CDR3nt: TGTGCCATCAGTGAGTCGGGACAGGGGGCGCGATCACCCCTCCACTTT

d_gene: TRBD1
j_gene: TRBJ2-5
v_gene: TRBV7-9
abundance: many
CDR3aa: CASSLPGTGEETQYF
CDR3nt: TGTGCCAGCAGCTTGCCCGGGACAGGGGAAGAGACCCAGTACTTC

d_gene: NA
j_gene: TRBJ2-1
v_gene: TRBV5-1
abundance: many
CDR3aa: CASSSGGWRRDYNEQFF
CDR3nt: TGCGCCAGCAGCTCCGGGGGCTGGAGGCGTGACTACAATGAGCAGTTCTTC

d_gene: NA
j_gene: TRBJ1-1
v_gene: TRBV6-5
abundance: NA
CDR3aa: CASSPSNAFGAGKVGAFF
CDR3nt: TGTGCCAGCAGTCCCTCGAATGCGTTCGGGGCGGGGAAGGTGGGAGCTTTCTTT

d_gene: NA
j_gene: TRBJ2-7
v_gene: TRBV20-1
abundance: many
CDR3aa: CSATSGPYEQYF
CDR3nt: TGCAGTGCTACCAGCGGTCCCTACGAGCAGTACTTC

d_gene: TRBD1
j_gene: TRBJ2-1
v_gene: TRBV4-1
abundance: NA
CDR3aa: CASSQGAGQGYNEQFF
CDR3nt: TGCGCCAGCAGCCAAGGGGCGGGACAGGGTTACAATGAGCAGTTCTTC

d_gene: NA
j_gene: TRBJ2-7
v_gene: TRBV5-1
abundance: many
CDR3aa: CASSLNPDSYEQYF
CDR3nt: TGCGCCAGCAGCTTGAATCCCGACTCCTACGAGCAGTACTTC

d_gene: TRBD2
j_gene: TRBJ2-1
v_gene: TRBV27
abundance: NA
CDR3aa: CASSMSTSPTYNEQFF
CDR3nt: TGTGCCAGCAGTATGTCGACTAGCCCGACCTACAATGAGCAGTTCTTC